This T cell receptor (beta chain) was observed in a study of response to subunit inactivated influenza vaccine. The CDR3 is 12 residues long. V was pared by 0 bases and J by 6 bases, with 5 bases between. Looked up from germline, CDR1 is SGDLS and CDR2 is YYNGEE. MiXCR, run by TCRdb on the RT-PCR reads, gives a single entry per CDR3 protein. The sample shows around 490,000 distinct CDR3 sequences, 7.5% to 8.5% of them seen only once. The table lists this clonotype with many counts. What it binds is unknown. Study-wide results and caveats: Only a handful of new T cells, the authors suggested, are recruited with each seasonal influenza vaccination.

Sequencing was performed on PBMCs from blood, taken around 25 months after vaccination. This chain connects TRBV9 to TRBJ2-3; D is unclear. This receptor was identified in a man between 50 and 75 years old who received an inactivated influenza vaccine. The CDR3 DNA reads TGTGCCAGCAGCGTAGGAGGCGATACGCAGTATTTT. Protein: CASSVGGDTQYF.